This T cell receptor beta chain was sequenced in a study of T cells in Graves' hyperthyroidism and ophthalmopathy. Study-wide background: Peripheral blood samples were taken at initial diagnosis, prior to any treatment.

Ophthalmopathy cases scored 3 or more on the Clinical Activity Score and 4 or more on NOSPECS grade, with duration below 3 months. Every diagnosis used clinical symptoms, serum thyroxine and TRAb, thyroid ultrasound and orbital computed tomography. The CDR3 is 15 residues long. J lost 8 bases, V lost 3 bases, and 9 bases had no gene match. Germline V CDR1 and CDR2: MDHEN, SYDVKM. What was amplified from RNA transcripts were TCR beta CDR3 regions. The HTBI primer set drove a first-round RT-PCR of the TCR CDR3. TCRdb used MiXCR to reprocess the multiplex PCR reads, holding one entry per CDR3 protein. The data contain about 380,000 distinct CDR3 sequences, under 20% of them seen just once; the ten biggest clones take up around two fifths. This clonotype was observed a few times. Its antigen is unknown. General study results and limits: Model-based prediction identified ophthalmopathy a median roughly 6.1 months prior to its onset.

The chain employs TRBV28 and TRBJ1-4, with 7 bases matching TRBD1. The sequence was collected from a man aged 18 to 30 with Graves' ophthalmopathy. The specimen sequenced was blood. The CDR3 loop is CASSLGRGVGEKLFF. CDR3 sequence (DNA): TGTGCCAGCAGTTTGGGCAGGGGGGTGGGAGAAAAACTGTTTTTT. Supplemented by reference TRBV28 and TRBJ1-4, the full variable domain reads DVKVTQSSRYLVKRTGEKVFLECVQDMDHENMFWYRQDPGLGLRLIYFSYDVKMKEKGDIPEGYSVSREKKERFSLILESASTNQTSMYLCASSLGRGVGEKLFFGSGTQLSVL.